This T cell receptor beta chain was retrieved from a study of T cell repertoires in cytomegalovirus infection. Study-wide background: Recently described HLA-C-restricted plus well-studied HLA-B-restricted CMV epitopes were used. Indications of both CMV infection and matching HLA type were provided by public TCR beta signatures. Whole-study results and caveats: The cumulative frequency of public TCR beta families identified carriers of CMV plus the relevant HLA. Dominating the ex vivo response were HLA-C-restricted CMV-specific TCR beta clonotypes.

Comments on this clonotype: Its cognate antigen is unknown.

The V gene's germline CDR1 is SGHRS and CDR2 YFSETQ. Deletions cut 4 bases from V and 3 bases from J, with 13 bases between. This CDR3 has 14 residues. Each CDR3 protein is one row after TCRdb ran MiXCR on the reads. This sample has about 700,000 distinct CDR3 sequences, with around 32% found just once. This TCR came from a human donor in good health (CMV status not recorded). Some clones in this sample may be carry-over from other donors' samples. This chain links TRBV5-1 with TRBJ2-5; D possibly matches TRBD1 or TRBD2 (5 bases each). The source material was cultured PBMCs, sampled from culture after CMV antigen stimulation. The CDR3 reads CASSPGTKKETQYF. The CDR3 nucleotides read TGCGCCAGCAGCCCCGGGACGAAAAAAGAGACCCAGTACTTC.